This T cell receptor beta chain is from a study of human T cells and chemical hapten exposure. At the level of the study: The study patch tested 0.01% DPC on the upper back and read results at 6 days.

Time point denoted: patch test 2, 6 weeks after DPC sensitization. Regarding treatment: therapeutic diphenylcyclopropenone sensitization with weekly scalp DPC. In the study's own analysis: Sample-level TCR yields exhibited a median of around 100,000, with a range of about 20,000 to 700,000. Via MiXCR, TCRdb re-called the RACE reads, giving one row per CDR3 protein. These V and J calls are TCRdb output, not the study's own analysis. The sample carries nearly 55,000 distinct CDR3 sequences, 8.5% to 10% recorded once. Germline V gene data show CDR1 as LGHNA and CDR2 as YNFKEQ. Deletions cut 0 bases from V and 10 bases from J, with 14 bases between. The CDR3 spans 14 residues.

The V call is TRBV4-2, the J call TRBJ2-3; no clear D gene. The TCR was taken from a woman in her forties or fifties with alopecia areata. Some clones in this sample may be carry-over from other donors' samples. This sample comprised whole blood, obtained in connection with sensitization to the hapten diphenylcyclopropenone (DPC). Here the CDR3 DNA reads TGTGCCAGCAGCCAAGATTTAATGGGTAGGGCGCAGTATTTT. Amino acid sequence: CASSQDLMGRAQYF.